Listed below are T cell receptor beta chains from one sample, sequenced in a study of blood T cell repertoires in COVID-19. This table comes from immunoSEQ multiplex PCR, and its TCRdb copy is limited to in-frame clones, with some not included. The data show about 250,000 clones, with around 89% seen just once and around 0.99% held by the top ten. Sequencing used peripheral blood. The receptor source for this set is a woman aged 40-49 years who had recovered from COVID-19. Each CDR3 is given with its conserved first and last residue. The order of the fields is CDR3 protein, CDR3 DNA, V gene, clone size, J gene, D gene. The D gene is left open where the match is weak. The size field is filled for only some rows; it gives once, few, many or a size class.

CDR3aa: CASSRLAGGVETQYF
CDR3nt: TGTGCCAGCAGCCGACTAGCGGGAGGGGTGGAGACCCAGTACTTC
v_gene: TRBV7-3
abundance: -
j_gene: TRBJ2-5
d_gene: TRBD2

CDR3aa: CATGGGFTDTQYF
CDR3nt: TGTGCCACGGGTGGGGGCTTCACAGATACGCAGTATTTT
v_gene: TRBV10-3
abundance: -
j_gene: TRBJ2-3
d_gene: -

CDR3aa: CASSQPRGWDEQFF
CDR3nt: TGCGCCAGCAGCCAACCGCGGGGCTGGGATGAGCAGTTCTTC
v_gene: TRBV4-1
abundance: -
j_gene: TRBJ2-1
d_gene: -

CDR3aa: CASRRDRGSTEAFF
CDR3nt: TGTGCCAGCAGGCGGGACAGGGGCAGCACTGAAGCTTTCTTT
v_gene: TRBV28
abundance: -
j_gene: TRBJ1-1
d_gene: TRBD1

CDR3aa: CASSYSMAVNQPQHF
CDR3nt: TGTGCCAGCAGTTACTCGATGGCAGTCAATCAGCCCCAGCATTTT
v_gene: TRBV6-5
abundance: -
j_gene: TRBJ1-5
d_gene: -

CDR3aa: CATNGGDSYEQYF
CDR3nt: TGTGCCACCAATGGCGGGGACTCCTACGAGCAGTACTTC
v_gene: TRBV24-1
abundance: -
j_gene: TRBJ2-7
d_gene: -

CDR3aa: CSVVSAYSYNEQFF
CDR3nt: TGCAGCGTTGTGTCAGCGTACTCCTACAATGAGCAGTTCTTC
v_gene: TRBV29-1
abundance: -
j_gene: TRBJ2-1
d_gene: -

CDR3aa: CASSLPSGEGSPLHF
CDR3nt: TGTGCCAGCAGCTTGCCCTCAGGGGAGGGGTCACCCCTCCACTTT
v_gene: TRBV5-4
abundance: -
j_gene: TRBJ1-6
d_gene: -

CDR3aa: CASPRGDTQYF
CDR3nt: TGCGCCAGCCCCCGGGGGGATACGCAGTATTTT
v_gene: TRBV10-1
abundance: -
j_gene: TRBJ2-3
d_gene: -

CDR3aa: CASSQALVPGLEQYF
CDR3nt: TGCGCCAGCAGCCAAGCACTAGTACCGGGCTTGGAGCAGTACTTC
v_gene: TRBV4-3
abundance: -
j_gene: TRBJ2-7
d_gene: -

CDR3aa: CASRTRPGNTIYF
CDR3nt: TGCGCCAGCAGGACTCGGCCCGGAAACACCATATATTTT
v_gene: TRBV5-1
abundance: -
j_gene: TRBJ1-3
d_gene: -

CDR3aa: CASSQSGQTTNEKLFF
CDR3nt: TGCGCCAGCAGCCAATCGGGACAGACAACTAATGAAAAACTGTTTTTT
v_gene: TRBV4-3
abundance: -
j_gene: TRBJ1-4
d_gene: TRBD1

CDR3aa: CAWSPGTGRTEAFF
CDR3nt: TGTGCCTGGAGTCCCGGGACAGGGAGGACTGAAGCTTTCTTT
v_gene: TRBV30
abundance: many
j_gene: TRBJ1-1
d_gene: TRBD1

CDR3aa: CASSGQGAATEAFF
CDR3nt: TGTGCCAGTAGTGGGCAAGGGGCGGCCACTGAAGCTTTCTTT
v_gene: TRBV19
abundance: -
j_gene: TRBJ1-1
d_gene: -

CDR3aa: CASSPDRANTGELFF
CDR3nt: TGTGCCAGCAGCCCGGACAGGGCGAACACCGGGGAGCTGTTTTTT
v_gene: TRBV9
abundance: -
j_gene: TRBJ2-2
d_gene: TRBD1

CDR3aa: CASRPGTGGRNEQFF
CDR3nt: TGTGCCAGCAGACCCGGGACAGGGGGCCGGAATGAGCAGTTCTTC
v_gene: TRBV28
abundance: -
j_gene: TRBJ2-1
d_gene: TRBD1

CDR3aa: CASSVVGSSSYGYTF
CDR3nt: TGTGCCAGCAGTGTAGTAGGGAGCTCGAGCTATGGCTACACCTTC
v_gene: TRBV2
abundance: -
j_gene: TRBJ1-2
d_gene: -

CDR3aa: CASSPLGTGADTQYF
CDR3nt: TGTGCCAGCAGCCCCTTGGGGACAGGGGCAGATACGCAGTATTTT
v_gene: TRBV14
abundance: -
j_gene: TRBJ2-3
d_gene: TRBD1

CDR3aa: CASSSDRLAKNIQYF
CDR3nt: TGTGCCAGCAGCTCCGACAGGCTAGCCAAAAACATTCAGTACTTC
v_gene: TRBV2
abundance: -
j_gene: TRBJ2-4
d_gene: -

CDR3aa: CASSNSGPYNSPLHF
CDR3nt: TGTGCCAGCTCAAACTCTGGGCCCTATAATTCACCCCTCCACTTT
v_gene: TRBV18
abundance: -
j_gene: TRBJ1-6
d_gene: -

CDR3aa: CASSPDRSPSYGYTF
CDR3nt: TGTGCCAGTAGCCCTGACAGATCCCCTAGCTATGGCTACACCTTC
v_gene: TRBV19
abundance: -
j_gene: TRBJ1-2
d_gene: -

CDR3aa: CASSLAGSYEQYF
CDR3nt: TGTGCCAGCAGCTTGGCCGGGTCCTACGAGCAGTACTTC
v_gene: TRBV5-4
abundance: few
j_gene: TRBJ2-7
d_gene: -

CDR3aa: CASSPGTGYNSPLHF
CDR3nt: TGTGCCAGCAGCCCCGGGACAGGCTATAATTCACCCCTCCACTTT
v_gene: TRBV3-1/TRBV3-2
abundance: -
j_gene: TRBJ1-6
d_gene: TRBD1

CDR3aa: CASSTARRGLLGYTF
CDR3nt: TGTGCCAGTAGTACCGCGAGGAGGGGGCTGTTGGGCTACACCTTC
v_gene: TRBV19
abundance: -
j_gene: TRBJ1-2
d_gene: TRBD1

CDR3aa: CASSRLSRELFF
CDR3nt: TGTGCCAGCAGCCGACTCTCCAGGGAGCTGTTTTTT
v_gene: TRBV11-2
abundance: -
j_gene: TRBJ2-2
d_gene: -

CDR3aa: CASSGGTGLPYNEQFF
CDR3nt: TGTGCCAGCAGTGGGGGAACAGGGCTCCCTTACAATGAGCAGTTCTTC
v_gene: TRBV6-2/TRBV6-3
abundance: -
j_gene: TRBJ2-1
d_gene: -

CDR3aa: CASPGTDLGDSPLHF
CDR3nt: TGTGCCAGCCCGGGGACTGACCTAGGGGATTCACCCCTCCACTTT
v_gene: TRBV18
abundance: -
j_gene: TRBJ1-6
d_gene: -

CDR3aa: CASQGVAGGEQYF
CDR3nt: TGTGCCAGCCAAGGGGTAGCGGGAGGCGAGCAGTACTTC
v_gene: TRBV27
abundance: -
j_gene: TRBJ2-7
d_gene: TRBD2

CDR3aa: CASSPQALPGGYTF
CDR3nt: TGTGCCAGCAGCCCCCAGGCACTGCCGGGGGGCTACACCTTC
v_gene: TRBV7-8
abundance: -
j_gene: TRBJ1-2
d_gene: -

CDR3aa: CASSSGTSSNGGELFF
CDR3nt: TGTGCCAGCAGTTCCGGGACTAGCTCCAACGGCGGGGAGCTGTTTTTT
v_gene: TRBV6-5
abundance: -
j_gene: TRBJ2-2
d_gene: TRBD2

CDR3aa: CASSLRGLGSNQPQHF
CDR3nt: TGTGCCAGCAGCTTGAGGGGGCTTGGGAGCAATCAGCCCCAGCATTTT
v_gene: TRBV5-8
abundance: -
j_gene: TRBJ1-5
d_gene: TRBD1

CDR3aa: CASSQDGLAPMGSDTQYF
CDR3nt: TGTGCCAGCAGCCAAGACGGACTAGCCCCTATGGGGTCAGATACGCAGTATTTT
v_gene: TRBV3-1/TRBV3-2
abundance: -
j_gene: TRBJ2-3
d_gene: TRBD2

CDR3aa: CASSDRGGYTF
CDR3nt: TGTGCCAGCAGCGACAGGGGGGGCTACACCTTC
v_gene: TRBV9
abundance: -
j_gene: TRBJ1-2
d_gene: TRBD1

CDR3aa: CASSEAAVGQTYGYTF
CDR3nt: TGTGCCAGCAGTGAAGCGGCGGTGGGACAGACCTATGGCTACACCTTC
v_gene: TRBV6-1
abundance: -
j_gene: TRBJ1-2
d_gene: TRBD1

CDR3aa: CASSLETNEETQYF
CDR3nt: TGTGCCAGCAGCTTGGAGACTAACGAAGAGACCCAGTACTTC
v_gene: TRBV5-4
abundance: -
j_gene: TRBJ2-5
d_gene: -

CDR3aa: CALRGGLGEQYF
CDR3nt: TGTGCCTTAAGGGGGGGGTTGGGTGAGCAGTACTTC
v_gene: TRBV30
abundance: -
j_gene: TRBJ2-7
d_gene: -

CDR3aa: CAWGPGLAGYEQYF
CDR3nt: TGTGCCTGGGGCCCCGGACTAGCGGGGTACGAGCAGTACTTC
v_gene: TRBV30
abundance: -
j_gene: TRBJ2-7
d_gene: TRBD2

CDR3aa: CASSVPSAPPGELFF
CDR3nt: TGTGCCAGCAGCGTCCCGAGCGCCCCCCCCGGGGAGCTGTTTTTT
v_gene: TRBV9
abundance: -
j_gene: TRBJ2-2
d_gene: -

CDR3aa: CATSDFGTPTEAFF
CDR3nt: TGTGCCACCAGTGATTTTGGCACCCCCACTGAAGCTTTCTTT
v_gene: TRBV24-1
abundance: -
j_gene: TRBJ1-1
d_gene: -

CDR3aa: CASSYPTSGIAKNIQYF
CDR3nt: TGTGCCAGCAGTTACCCGACTAGCGGGATAGCCAAAAACATTCAGTACTTC
v_gene: TRBV6-2/TRBV6-3
abundance: -
j_gene: TRBJ2-4
d_gene: TRBD2

CDR3aa: CAWGGGSGNTGELFF
CDR3nt: TGTGCCTGGGGTGGCGGGAGCGGCAACACCGGGGAGCTGTTTTTT
v_gene: TRBV30
abundance: -
j_gene: TRBJ2-2
d_gene: TRBD2

CDR3aa: CASSLDGLAGGPVDTQYF
CDR3nt: TGTGCCAGCAGCTTAGACGGACTAGCGGGAGGGCCGGTAGATACGCAGTATTTT
v_gene: TRBV11-2
abundance: -
j_gene: TRBJ2-3
d_gene: TRBD2

CDR3aa: CASSPRQSTGGTEAFF
CDR3nt: TGTGCCAGCAGCCCCCGACAGTCCACGGGAGGCACTGAAGCTTTCTTT
v_gene: TRBV5-4
abundance: -
j_gene: TRBJ1-1
d_gene: -

CDR3aa: CASSIGLIVGGGNTEAFF
CDR3nt: TGTGCCAGTAGTATCGGGCTCATAGTAGGGGGCGGGAACACTGAAGCTTTCTTT
v_gene: TRBV19
abundance: -
j_gene: TRBJ1-1
d_gene: TRBD1

CDR3aa: CASSLAGGPNEQFF
CDR3nt: TGTGCCAGCAGCTTAGCGGGAGGGCCAAATGAGCAGTTCTTC
v_gene: TRBV7-2
abundance: few
j_gene: TRBJ2-1
d_gene: TRBD2

CDR3aa: CASSPPGLAGSGQFF
CDR3nt: TGTGCCAGCTCACCACCGGGACTAGCTGGGAGTGGGCAGTTCTTC
v_gene: TRBV18
abundance: -
j_gene: TRBJ2-1
d_gene: TRBD2

CDR3aa: CASRNRGSDTQYF
CDR3nt: TGTGCCAGCAGAAACAGGGGATCAGATACGCAGTATTTT
v_gene: TRBV7-8
abundance: -
j_gene: TRBJ2-3
d_gene: TRBD1

CDR3aa: CASSRGGSSNEQFF
CDR3nt: TGCGCCAGCAGCCGGGGCGGCTCAAGCAATGAGCAGTTCTTC
v_gene: TRBV4-1
abundance: few
j_gene: TRBJ2-1
d_gene: -

CDR3aa: CASSQGASYGYTF
CDR3nt: TGTGCCAGCAGCCAAGGGGCCAGTTATGGCTACACCTTC
v_gene: TRBV3-1/TRBV3-2
abundance: many
j_gene: TRBJ1-2
d_gene: -

CDR3aa: CASSFQGWADTQYF
CDR3nt: TGCGCCAGCAGCTTTCAGGGGTGGGCAGATACGCAGTATTTT
v_gene: TRBV5-1
abundance: -
j_gene: TRBJ2-3
d_gene: -

CDR3aa: CASSQDRVQGSNQPQHF
CDR3nt: TGTGCCAGCAGCCAAGATCGGGTACAGGGAAGCAATCAGCCCCAGCATTTT
v_gene: TRBV3-1/TRBV3-2
abundance: -
j_gene: TRBJ1-5
d_gene: -

CDR3aa: CASSLWGAGNQPQHF
CDR3nt: TGTGCCAGCAGCTTGTGGGGCGCCGGCAATCAGCCCCAGCATTTT
v_gene: TRBV5-6
abundance: -
j_gene: TRBJ1-5
d_gene: -

CDR3aa: CASHPGTSGSYEQFF
CDR3nt: TGTGCCAGCCACCCCGGGACTAGCGGGAGCTATGAGCAGTTCTTC
v_gene: TRBV6-5
abundance: -
j_gene: TRBJ2-1
d_gene: TRBD2

CDR3aa: CASTRDSNYGYTF
CDR3nt: TGTGCCAGCACCCGAGACAGCAACTATGGCTACACCTTC
v_gene: TRBV6-5
abundance: -
j_gene: TRBJ1-2
d_gene: -

CDR3aa: CASSGGAQTNEKLFF
CDR3nt: TGCGCCAGCAGCGGGGGGGCGCAAACTAATGAAAAACTGTTTTTT
v_gene: TRBV4-3
abundance: -
j_gene: TRBJ1-4
d_gene: -